This is a list of T cell receptor beta chains from one sample in a study of T cell repertoires in cytomegalovirus infection. TCRdb analysed the reads with MiXCR anew, one entry per CDR3 protein. The data hold roughly 730,000 distinct CDR3 sequences, with 33% observed a single time. What these receptors recognize is not known. The specimen was cultured PBMCs, collected from culture after CMV antigen stimulation. These receptors all come from a human donor in good health (CMV status not recorded). Some clones in this sample may be carry-over from other donors' samples. Each CDR3 is given with its conserved first and last residue.

v_call: TRBV7-2; j_call: TRBJ1-5; cdr3_aa: CASSGPGRSNQPQHF
v_call: TRBV6-1; j_call: TRBJ2-7; cdr3_aa: CASIHSSYAQYF
v_call: TRBV13; j_call: TRBJ1-1; cdr3_aa: CASSLAAGPGTEAFF
v_call: TRBV10-3; j_call: TRBJ2-5; cdr3_aa: CAIERGLGETQYF
v_call: TRBV7-9; j_call: TRBJ2-1; cdr3_aa: CASSLAPPLAVSLENEQFF
v_call: TRBV7-3; j_call: TRBJ1-1; cdr3_aa: CASGWENTEAFF
v_call: TRBV7-2; j_call: TRBJ2-3; cdr3_aa: CASSSSSDTQYF
v_call: TRBV10-3; j_call: TRBJ2-7; cdr3_aa: CAISEGGPRNYEQYF
v_call: TRBV7-2; j_call: TRBJ2-5; cdr3_aa: CASSGLDQYF
v_call: TRBV20-1; j_call: TRBJ2-1; cdr3_aa: CSAGVGTGLYNEQFF
v_call: TRBV7-2; j_call: TRBJ1-2; cdr3_aa: CASASSGGNYGYTF
v_call: TRBV20-1; j_call: TRBJ1-6; cdr3_aa: CSARDPGQGLSSSYNSPLHF
v_call: TRBV7-2; j_call: TRBJ2-1; cdr3_aa: CASSLGSVGFF
v_call: TRBV7-2; j_call: TRBJ2-2; cdr3_aa: CASSYGANTGELFF
v_call: TRBV6-2/TRBV6-3; j_call: TRBJ2-3; cdr3_aa: CASAGTNTDTQYF
v_call: TRBV18; j_call: TRBJ1-1; cdr3_aa: CASSPLEGLSEAFF
v_call: TRBV7-9; j_call: TRBJ2-3; cdr3_aa: CASSPAGSGDDTQYF
v_call: TRBV12-3/TRBV12-4; j_call: TRBJ2-7; cdr3_aa: CASSVGLAGGHEQYF
v_call: TRBV10-3; j_call: TRBJ2-7; cdr3_aa: CAIVGSVVYYEQYF
v_call: TRBV7-9; j_call: TRBJ1-6; cdr3_aa: CASSFSPGQGFNSPLHF
v_call: TRBV5-1; j_call: TRBJ1-2; cdr3_aa: CASSLVQGGRDYGYTF
v_call: TRBV7-2; j_call: TRBJ2-3; cdr3_aa: CASRATSGNEDTQYF
v_call: TRBV2; j_call: TRBJ2-3; cdr3_aa: CASSAQGVYTDTQYF
v_call: TRBV10-3; j_call: TRBJ2-7; cdr3_aa: CAISGTGAPYEQYF
v_call: TRBV7-2; j_call: TRBJ2-7; cdr3_aa: CASSLAGTRVSEQYF
v_call: TRBV5-4; j_call: TRBJ1-2; cdr3_aa: CASINQGARGYTF
v_call: TRBV4-2; j_call: TRBJ1-1; cdr3_aa: CASSNQKQGMNTEAFF
v_call: TRBV20-1; j_call: TRBJ1-1; cdr3_aa: CSAPDYTAPPASTEAFF
v_call: TRBV7-2; j_call: TRBJ1-6; cdr3_aa: CASSSRTGTSSYNSPLHF
v_call: TRBV12-3/TRBV12-4; j_call: TRBJ2-2; cdr3_aa: CASSLNLRPNTGELFF
v_call: TRBV11-2; j_call: TRBJ1-1; cdr3_aa: CASSLKRTTGTEAFF
v_call: TRBV7-8; j_call: TRBJ2-1; cdr3_aa: CASSLRRARNEQFF
v_call: TRBV6-1; j_call: TRBJ1-5; cdr3_aa: CASSAGLHPGPQHF
v_call: TRBV12-3/TRBV12-4; j_call: TRBJ2-5; cdr3_aa: CASSPSGPWGLDWQETQYF
v_call: TRBV19; j_call: TRBJ2-1; cdr3_aa: CASRHLRNEQFF
v_call: TRBV12-3/TRBV12-4; j_call: TRBJ1-1; cdr3_aa: CASSLGPRGADTEAFF
v_call: TRBV5-6; j_call: TRBJ2-7; cdr3_aa: CASSPPRGTSGSYEQYF
v_call: TRBV7-9; j_call: TRBJ2-5; cdr3_aa: CASSQRGTGEETQYF
v_call: TRBV9; j_call: TRBJ2-7; cdr3_aa: CASSPEEMGPMGEQYF
v_call: TRBV19; j_call: TRBJ2-1; cdr3_aa: CASSIAPIYNEQFF
v_call: TRBV7-9; j_call: TRBJ1-2; cdr3_aa: CASSLVDSRNKDGYTF
v_call: TRBV19; j_call: TRBJ2-7; cdr3_aa: CASSTGRLDEQYF
v_call: TRBV6-1; j_call: TRBJ2-3; cdr3_aa: CASSDTQGYGADTQYF
v_call: TRBV6-1; j_call: TRBJ2-2; cdr3_aa: CASSDHMGTGELFF
v_call: TRBV7-2; j_call: TRBJ2-1; cdr3_aa: CASSSRVAGLYNEQFF
v_call: TRBV20-1; j_call: TRBJ2-3; cdr3_aa: CSAAGGGSQTDTQYF
v_call: TRBV7-8; j_call: TRBJ1-1; cdr3_aa: CASSLGGGVEAFF
v_call: TRBV5-6; j_call: TRBJ2-1; cdr3_aa: CASSFLTASGIGNEQFF